The TCR beta chain described here comes from a study of T cells in Graves' hyperthyroidism and ophthalmopathy. Study information: Upon initial diagnosis and before any treatment, peripheral blood was collected. Study-wide points: Most thyroid clonotypes that were expanded above 0.001 also turned up in blood.

Researchers defined stable Graves' hyperthyroidism as no ophthalmopathy progression within 18 months. For the diagnoses, clinical symptoms, serum thyroxine and TRAb, thyroid ultrasound and orbital computed tomography were used. On this clonotype: Its target is unknown. A much larger clonotype is one base distant, so this may be a read error.

TCR beta CDR3 regions were amplified from RNA transcripts. The HTBI primer set served for first-round RT-PCR of the TCR CDR3. TCRdb passed the multiplex PCR reads through MiXCR, listing each CDR3 protein once. The sample carries about 620,000 distinct CDR3 sequences, roughly 15% recorded once. The specimen sequenced was blood. The clonotype was recovered from a woman in her 30s with Graves' hyperthyroidism.

The CDR3: CASSLTSGSENEQYF. In DNA, the CDR3 is TGTGCCAGCAGCTTGACTAGCGGGAGCGAGAACGAGCAGTACTTC. This chain joins TRBV7-2 and TRBJ2-7; 12 nucleotides agree with TRBD2. Trimming removed 3 bases from V and 5 bases from J; junction bases left unmatched: 5. The CDR3 totals 15 residues. Germline CDR1 SGHTA, CDR2 FQGNSA.